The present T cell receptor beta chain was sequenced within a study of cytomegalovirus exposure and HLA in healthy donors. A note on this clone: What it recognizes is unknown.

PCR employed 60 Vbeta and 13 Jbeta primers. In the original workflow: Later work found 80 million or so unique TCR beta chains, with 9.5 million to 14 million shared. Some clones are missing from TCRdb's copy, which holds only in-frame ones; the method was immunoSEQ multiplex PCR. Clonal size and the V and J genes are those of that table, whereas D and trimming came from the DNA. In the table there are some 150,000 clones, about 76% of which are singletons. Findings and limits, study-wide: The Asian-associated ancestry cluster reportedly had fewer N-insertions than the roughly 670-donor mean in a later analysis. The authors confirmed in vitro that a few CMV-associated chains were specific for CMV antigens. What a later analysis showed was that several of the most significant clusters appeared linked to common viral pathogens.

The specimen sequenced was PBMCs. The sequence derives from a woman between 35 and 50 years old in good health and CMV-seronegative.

CDR3 in amino acids: CASSPTLGVNQPQHF. CDR3 DNA sequence: TGCGCCAGCAGCCCGACTTTAGGAGTAAATCAGCCCCAGCATTTT. This chain joins TRBV5-1 and TRBJ1-5; no definite D call. CDR1 and CDR2 (germline): SGHRS, YFSETQ. The V gene lost 4 bases and the J gene lost 4 bases, with 15 bases spanning the gap. CDR3 size: 15 residues. Supplemented by reference TRBV5-1 and TRBJ1-5, the full variable domain reads KAGVTQTPRYLIKTRGQQVTLSCSPISGHRSVSWYQQTPGQGLQFLFEYFSETQRNKGNFPGRFSGRQFSNSRSEMNVSTLELGDSALYLCASSPTLGVNQPQHFGDGTRLSIL.